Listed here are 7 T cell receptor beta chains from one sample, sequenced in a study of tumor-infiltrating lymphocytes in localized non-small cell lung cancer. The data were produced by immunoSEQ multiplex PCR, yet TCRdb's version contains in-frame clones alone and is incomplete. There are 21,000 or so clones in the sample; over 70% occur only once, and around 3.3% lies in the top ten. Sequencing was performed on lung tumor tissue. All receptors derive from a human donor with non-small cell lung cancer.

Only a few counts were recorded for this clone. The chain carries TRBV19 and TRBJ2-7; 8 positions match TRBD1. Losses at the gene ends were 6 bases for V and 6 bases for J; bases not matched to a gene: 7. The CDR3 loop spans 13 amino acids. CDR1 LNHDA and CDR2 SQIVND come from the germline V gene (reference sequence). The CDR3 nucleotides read TGTGCCAGTAGCCCCAGGGGGCTTAGCGAGCAGTACTTC. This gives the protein CASSPRGLSEQYF.

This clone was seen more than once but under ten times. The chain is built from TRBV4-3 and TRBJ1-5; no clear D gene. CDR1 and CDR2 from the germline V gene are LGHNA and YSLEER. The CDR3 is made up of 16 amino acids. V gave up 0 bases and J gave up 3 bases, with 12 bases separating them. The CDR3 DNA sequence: TGCGCCAGCAGCCAAGATTTTCCAGCGTTCAATCAGCCCCAGCATTTT. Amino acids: CASSQDFPAFNQPQHF.

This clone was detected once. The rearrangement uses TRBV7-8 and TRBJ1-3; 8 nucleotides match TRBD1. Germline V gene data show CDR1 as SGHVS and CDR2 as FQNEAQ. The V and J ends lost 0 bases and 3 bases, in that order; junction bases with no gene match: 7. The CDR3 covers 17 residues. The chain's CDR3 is CASSLAVAGTGGNTIYF. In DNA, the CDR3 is TGTGCCAGCAGCTTAGCGGTGGCCGGGACAGGTGGAAACACCATATATTTT.

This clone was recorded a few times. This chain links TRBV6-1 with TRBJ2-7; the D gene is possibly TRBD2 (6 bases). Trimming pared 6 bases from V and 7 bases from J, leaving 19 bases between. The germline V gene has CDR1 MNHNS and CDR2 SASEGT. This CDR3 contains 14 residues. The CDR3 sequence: CASREEGRSGEQYF. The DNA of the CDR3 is TGTGCCAGCAGGGAGGAGGGGCGGAGCGGAGAGCAGTACTTC.

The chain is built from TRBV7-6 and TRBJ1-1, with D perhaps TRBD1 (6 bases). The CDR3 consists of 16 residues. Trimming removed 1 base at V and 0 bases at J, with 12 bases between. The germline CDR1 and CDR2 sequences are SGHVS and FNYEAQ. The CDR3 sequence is CASSLEDRSLNTEAFF. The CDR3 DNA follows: TGTGCCAGCAGCTTAGAGGACAGATCCTTGAACACTGAAGCTTTCTTT.

The CDR3 loop reads CSVLPAQETQYF. Here the CDR3 DNA reads TGCAGCGTTTTGCCAGCACAAGAGACCCAGTACTTC. This chain joins TRBV29-1 and TRBJ2-5, with D unresolved. Per germline, CDR1 SQVTM and CDR2 ANQGSEA. The CDR3 contains 12 residues. Trimming left V 5 bases short and J 2 bases short, with 9 bases between.

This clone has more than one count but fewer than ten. CDR3 sequence reads: CSGERGQADNEQFF. As DNA, the CDR3 is TGCAGCGGCGAAAGGGGACAGGCAGACAATGAGCAGTTCTTC. This sequence joins TRBV29-1 and TRBJ2-1, with 8 positions matching TRBD1. This CDR3 has 14 residues. Germline V lookup: CDR1 SQVTM, CDR2 ANQGSEA. The trim removed 7 bases at V and 5 bases at J, leaving 10 bases unmatched.